The following is a TCR beta chain sequence with its context. Germline V gives CDR1 SGHRS, CDR2 YFSETQ. The CDR3 runs to 13 residues. Trimming left V 7 bases short and J 2 bases short, with 12 bases between. The sample originates from a study of T cell changes during pregnancy in multiple sclerosis. TCRdb keeps only in-frame clones here, not all; method: immunoSEQ multiplex PCR. The sample holds 35,000 to 45,000 clones, 90% seen once. This sequence originates from a female donor with multiple sclerosis, enrolled in a pregnancy study. This sequence joins TRBV5-1 and TRBJ1-1, with D tentatively TRBD1 (5 bases). The sequencing here drew on CD4+ T cells from peripheral blood mononuclear cells, taken in the third trimester of pregnancy. CDR3 DNA sequence: TGCGCCAGCCGGGGGACGTTTAACACTGAAGCTTTCTTT. Protein: CASRGTFNTEAFF.